The clone carrying this T cell receptor beta chain was seen a single time. No antigen is known for it. No conserved phenylalanine or tryptophan ends this CDR3, so it is likely a read error. The DNA is left out, because the CDR3 cannot be placed on it with certainty; the CDR3 is given as TCRdb lists it. From germline, CDR1 is ENHRY and CDR2 SYGVKD. The CDR3 adds up to 12 amino acids, both ends counted. The sample originates from a study of breast tumors, draining lymph nodes, adjacent tissues. TCRdb ran MiXCR on the multiplex PCR reads and lists one entry per CDR3 protein. The data show fewer than 300,000 distinct CDR3 sequences, about 32% seen once. General observations from the study: Data only fit, rather than demonstrated, lymph node origin of most tumor T cells. Compared with lymph nodes, tumors were less diverse; compared with nontumor tissue, more. Data fit most tumor T cells coming from lymph node, expanding in tumor. Compared with basal-like, luminal-like tumors shared significantly more repertoire with nontumor tissue.

Axillary draining lymph nodes of breast cancer patients supplied the node samples. The rearrangement links TRBV10-3 to TRBJ2-5; the D call of TRBD1 is as the table states it, not checked on the DNA. The sequence was collected from a female donor with breast cancer. Some clones in this sample may be carry-over from other donors' samples. The sequencing input was axillary lymph node tissue. The CDR3 reads CATSGQGGTQVL.